The present entry profiles one TCR beta chain with its context. It lacks a known antigen. No much larger clone exists at a distance of one base, and base qualities are not known. The library was made by the immunoSEQ multiplex PCR assay. The authors' analysis ran thus. A statistical classification framework was developed to diagnose cytomegalovirus status using the catalog of TCR beta chain sequences. In its TCRdb copy, this immuneACCESS table keeps in-frame sequences only and misses some clones. Where compared with another copy, unresolved V genes explain less than half of these, and the others have no known cause. For V, J and clone size, that table is used; D and trimming come from the DNA. The sample contains about 56,000 clones, around 90% of them found a single time. Of the sample, around 1.1% is held by the ten largest clones. The data originate from a study of cytomegalovirus exposure and HLA in healthy donors (dated by TCRdb to 2016 to 2017). Regarding the study in general: According to a later analysis, the 120 or so validation repertoires were produced on the same platform as the 700 or so repertoires of the first cohort. The study aimed to test whether signatures of past pathogen exposure could be identified by cataloging public T cell receptors. A separate validation cohort of approximately 120 different subjects was used in addition to the approximately 640-subject first cohort. To predict cytomegalovirus infection status, the study combined high-throughput TCR immunosequencing, statistical association of individual TCRs with disease status, and machine learning. Study-wide findings and limitations: A total of 150 to 200 TCR beta chains were listed by the study as associated with cytomegalovirus. In a later analysis, TCRs clustered in the first cohort were found to also tend to co-occur in the roughly 130 validation repertoires, with 85% to 95% of cluster scores above 0. The authors suggested that the approach could potentially be generalized to other disease states and immunological phenotypes. While some public TCRs were present in many individuals, most TCR sequences turned up only very rarely across donors. A few of the identified cytomegalovirus-associated TCR beta chains were confirmed in vitro to be specific for cytomegalovirus antigens. The classifier was reported to diagnose cytomegalovirus status with high specificity and sensitivity in both the original and validation cohorts. All 120 or so repertoires were used to score co-occurrence in the validation cohort in a later analysis, because that analysis had no HLA typing for the cohort.

Separate from the approximately 670-subject first cohort, the validation cohort of 95 to 150 subjects was the group to which the donors belonged. The V end loses 5 bases and the J end loses 2 bases, and a stretch of 9 bases separates them. CDR1 and CDR2 (SGHTA, FQGNSA) derive from the germline V gene. The cysteine opens and the phenylalanine closes a CDR3 of 13 amino acids. Of the read, only the CDR3 DNA is kept; its 39 bases are in frame from base 1. The rearrangement combines TRBV7-2 with TRBJ1-2, with TRBD1 perhaps the D gene, on 5 matching bases. The sample taken for sequencing was PBMCs. The TCR originated in a man aged 18-30 years in good health and CMV-seronegative. The CDR3 reads CASSPQGNYGYTF. The DNA sequence follows: TGTGCCAGCAGCCCTCAGGGAAACTATGGCTACACCTTC.